This is a list of T cell receptor beta chains from one sample in a study of OX40 agonist ivuxolimab in advanced cancers. Sequencing was performed with immunoSEQ multiplex PCR; in TCRdb, only in-frame clones are kept and a portion is missing. The data hold tens of thousands of clones, with 70% to 90% observed a single time. The sample in question was CD4+ or CD8+ T cells sorted from blood, obtained in a trial of the OX40 agonist ivuxolimab. The source is an adult with an advanced solid tumor such as melanoma, head and neck, liver or kidney cancer. CDR3s include the opening cysteine and the closing phenylalanine or tryptophan. Fields, in order: clone size, V gene, J gene, D gene, CDR3 length, CDR3 DNA, CDR3 protein. The D gene is left open where the match is weak. Clone size is stated in some rows and not others, as once, few, many or a class when expanded.

>NA|TRBV12-5|TRBJ1-3|NA|13
TGTGCCACGGGCAGGACCTCTGGAAACACCATATATTTT
CATGRTSGNTIYF
>NA|TRBV7-3|TRBJ2-6|NA|18
TGTGCCAGCAGCTTAAGTCCGGGGTTGGGGTCTGGGGCCAACGTCCTGACTTTC
CASSLSPGLGSGANVLTF
>NA|TRBV25-1|TRBJ2-4|TRBD1|14
TGTGCCAGCAGTGAACCGGGACAGAAAAACATTCAGTACTTC
CASSEPGQKNIQYF
>NA|TRBV5-5|TRBJ2-5|NA|14
TGTGCCAGCAGCTTGGAGGGGTCACCAAGAGACCAGTACTTC
CASSLEGSPRDQYF
>NA|TRBV25-1|TRBJ1-1|NA|14
TGTGCCAGCAGGAGGGGGGCAGGGGTATGGGGAGCTTTCTTT
CASRRGAGVWGAFF
>NA|TRBV7-2|TRBJ1-5|NA|13
TGTGCCAGCAGCTTAGTAAACGATCAGCCCCAGCATTTT
CASSLVNDQPQHF
>few|TRBV9|TRBJ1-4|NA|14
TGTGCCAGCAGCATAGGGTCGGGTAATGAAAAACTGTTTTTT
CASSIGSGNEKLFF
>NA|TRBV6-5|TRBJ2-7|NA|12
TGTGCCGCTTACAGGACTCCCTACGAGCAGTACTTC
CAAYRTPYEQYF
>NA|TRBV7-8|TRBJ2-5|NA|17
TGTGCCAGCAGCCCAGGAGGGGCTAGTGGGGGGCTAGAGACCCAGTACTTC
CASSPGGASGGLETQYF
>NA|TRBV7-9|TRBJ2-5|TRBD2|11
TGTGCCGGGGGGGTCGGAGAGACCCAGTACTTC
CAGGVGETQYF
>NA|TRBV5-6|TRBJ2-3|NA|15
TGTGCCAGCAGCCCAGGGGGGACTAGCACAGATACGCAGTATTTT
CASSPGGTSTDTQYF
>few|TRBV7-3|TRBJ2-1|TRBD1|14
TGTGCCAGCAGCCGGGGACAGGGAAACAATGAGCAGTTCTTC
CASSRGQGNNEQFF
>NA|TRBV20-1|TRBJ1-2|NA|11
TGCAGTGGAGCGAGTCAGGGAGGCTACACCTTC
CSGASQGGYTF
>NA|TRBV27|TRBJ1-1|NA|14
TGTGCCAGCAGGCGTGGGGACTGGAACACTGAAGCTTTCTTT
CASRRGDWNTEAFF